One sample yielded the 14 T cell receptor beta chains listed below, sequenced in a study of post-analysis software for immune sequencing data. Study outcomes and limitations: Four or five TRBV segments, TRBV5-6, TRBV5-1 and TRBV20-1 among them, were found more frequent in patients than controls.

Presence of unique molecular identifiers characterized the TCR beta cDNA libraries. TCRdb passed the PCR reads through MiXCR, listing each CDR3 protein once. Of hundreds of thousands of distinct CDR3 sequences listed, approximately 30% are singletons. Their cognate antigens are unknown. Input material: blood. Every receptor here comes from a girl between 10 and 17 years old with multiple sclerosis.

V gene TRBV12-3 or TRBV12-4 combines with J gene TRBJ2-1; D not certain. The V and J ends lost 0 bases and 4 bases respectively, with 7 bases between them. The CDR3 sequence is 14 residues long. CDR3 sequence (DNA): TGTGCCAGCAGTTTAGCGGGGAAATACAATGAGCAGTTCTTC. It encodes CASSLAGKYNEQFF.

The chain links TRBV6-5 to TRBJ2-5; 8 positions match TRBD1. The germline gives CDR1 MNHEY, CDR2 SVGAGI. The V and J ends lost 3 bases and 2 bases, in that order; junction bases with no gene match: 8. This CDR3 has 16 amino acids. CDR3: CASSYSTGARQETQYF. CDR3 coding DNA: TGTGCCAGCAGTTATTCGACAGGGGCCCGACAAGAGACCCAGTACTTC.

At least ten counts were recorded for this clonotype. V and J are TRBV20-1 and TRBJ1-5; the D is unclear. Trimming pared 1 base from V and 4 bases from J, leaving 14 bases between. Germline CDR1 and CDR2: DFQATT and SNEGSKA (reference sequence). The CDR3 extends over 15 amino acids. CDR3 protein: CSARGLTFQNQPQHF. The CDR3 DNA reads TGCAGTGCTAGAGGATTGACGTTCCAAAATCAGCCCCAGCATTTT.

This clonotype has just a few counts. The rearrangement links TRBV7-8 to TRBJ2-5; the D gene could be TRBD1 or TRBD2 (5 bases each). Trimming stripped 6 bases from V and 3 bases from J, with 20 bases between. CDR1 is SGHVS, CDR2 FQNEAQ, per germline. CDR3 size: 16 residues. As DNA, the CDR3 is TGTGCCAGCAGGACCCTTTCGGGACGGAAGAAAGAGACCCAGTACTTC. This translates into CASRTLSGRKKETQYF. Supplemented by reference TRBV7-8 and TRBJ2-5, the full variable domain reads GAGVSQSPRYKVAKRGQDVALRCDPISGHVSLFWYQQALGQGPEFLTYFQNEAQLDKSGLPSDRFFAERPEGSVSTLKIQRTQQEDSAVYLCASRTLSGRKKETQYFGPGTRLLVL.

This clonotype was observed at least ten times. The V call is TRBV29-1, the J call TRBJ1-1; no reliable D call. CDR1 and CDR2 (germline): SQVTM, ANQGSEA. The CDR3 totals 11 residues. With 4 bases removed from V and 2 bases from J, the gap between germline ends came to 5 bases. The CDR3: CSVVGNTEAFF. The DNA for the CDR3 is TGCAGCGTTGTGGGTAACACTGAAGCTTTCTTT.

The chain uses TRBV20-1 and TRBJ1-5; 7 nucleotides agree with TRBD1. This CDR3 comprises 16 residues. V shed 0 bases and J 5 bases; nucleotides not matched to a gene: 10. The germline CDR1 and CDR2 sequences are DFQATT and SNEGSKA (reference sequence). CDR3 in DNA: TGCAGTGCTAGAGATCTCCAGGCAGGGGGACATCAGCCCCAGCATTTT. It translates to CSARDLQAGGHQPQHF.

This clonotype was seen a handful of times. This chain links TRBV20-1 with TRBJ2-7; D tentatively fits TRBD1 or TRBD2 (5 bases each). Germline V gene data show CDR1 as DFQATT and CDR2 as SNEGSKA (reference sequence). The CDR3 covers 14 residues. The ends were cut back, 6 bases at V and 3 bases at J, with 18 bases in the middle. The CDR3 DNA follows: TGCAGTGCCTGGACTCTCCGGGGCGGCTACGAGCAGTACTTC. Translated, it gives CSAWTLRGGYEQYF.

This clonotype has a handful of counts. The J gene is TRBJ1-5, the V gene TRBV4-2; D not certain. Per the germline V gene, CDR1 is LGHNA and CDR2 is YNFKEQ. V shed 0 bases and J shed 7 bases, with 10 bases lying between them. This CDR3 region has 14 residues. The CDR3, as DNA: TGTGCCAGCAGCCAAGATACGGGTAGCCAGCCCCAGCATTTT. Translation: CASSQDTGSQPQHF.

In the case of this clonotype: Germline is not matched at one junction end, which may reflect a read error. The chain employs TRBV10-2 and TRBJ1-2; D is ambiguous. CDR3 length: 14 residues. Germline V CDR1 and CDR2: WSHSY, SAAADI. This chain's CDR3 is CVSSRARCPYGYTF. CDR3 coding DNA: TGCGTCAGCAGTCGGGCCCGATGCCCCTATGGCTACACCTTC.

This clonotype occurred many times. This chain links TRBV29-1 with TRBJ2-1, with TRBD1 as a possible D gene (6 bases). V dropped 2 bases and J dropped 1 base, with 12 bases sitting between them. The CDR3 is 15 residues long. Germline V gene data show CDR1 as SQVTM and CDR2 as ANQGSEA. The chain's CDR3 is CSVEMTGSSYNEQFF. CDR3 sequence (DNA): TGCAGCGTTGAAATGACAGGTTCGTCCTACAATGAGCAGTTCTTC.

The J gene is TRBJ1-1, the V gene TRBV14; D is possibly TRBD1 (5 bases). The germline V gene has CDR1 SGHDN and CDR2 FVKESK. With 4 bases removed from V and 1 base from J, the gap between germline ends came to 13 bases. The CDR3 has 15 residues. In DNA form, the CDR3 reads TGTGCCAGCAGCCGTCCCGGGGCAGGGAACACTGAAGCTTTCTTT. Translated, it gives CASSRPGAGNTEAFF.

This sequence joins TRBV29-1 and TRBJ2-1; 14 bases are a match to TRBD2. This CDR3 has 15 residues. Germline V CDR1 and CDR2: SQVTM, ANQGSEA. The V segment lost 4 bases and the J segment 6 bases; nucleotides outside the gene matches: 5. Here the CDR3 reads CSVGGTSGRGNEQFF. CDR3 sequence (DNA): TGCAGCGTTGGTGGGACTAGCGGGAGAGGCAATGAGCAGTTCTTC.

In this sample, this clonotype turned up a few times. J is TRBJ2-7 and V is TRBV3-1, with TRBD2 as a possible D gene (6 bases). The CDR3 is made up of 14 amino acids. V was shortened by 1 base and J by 6 bases, with 13 bases between the two germline ends. CDR1 is LGHDT, CDR2 YNNKEL, per germline (reference sequence). The CDR3 reads CASSQGLATAEQYF. The CDR3 DNA sequence: TGTGCCAGCAGCCAAGGGCTAGCGACGGCCGAGCAGTACTTC.

This clonotype was detected only a few times. This chain connects TRBV5-1 to TRBJ2-5; 7 nucleotides align to TRBD2. Per the germline V gene, CDR1 is SGHRS and CDR2 is YFSETQ. With V trimmed by 0 bases and J by 2 bases, 4 bases remained unmatched. This CDR3 spans 15 amino acids. The CDR3 protein is CASSLEPGLQETQYF. DNA of the CDR3: TGCGCCAGCAGCTTGGAACCGGGACTACAAGAGACCCAGTACTTC.